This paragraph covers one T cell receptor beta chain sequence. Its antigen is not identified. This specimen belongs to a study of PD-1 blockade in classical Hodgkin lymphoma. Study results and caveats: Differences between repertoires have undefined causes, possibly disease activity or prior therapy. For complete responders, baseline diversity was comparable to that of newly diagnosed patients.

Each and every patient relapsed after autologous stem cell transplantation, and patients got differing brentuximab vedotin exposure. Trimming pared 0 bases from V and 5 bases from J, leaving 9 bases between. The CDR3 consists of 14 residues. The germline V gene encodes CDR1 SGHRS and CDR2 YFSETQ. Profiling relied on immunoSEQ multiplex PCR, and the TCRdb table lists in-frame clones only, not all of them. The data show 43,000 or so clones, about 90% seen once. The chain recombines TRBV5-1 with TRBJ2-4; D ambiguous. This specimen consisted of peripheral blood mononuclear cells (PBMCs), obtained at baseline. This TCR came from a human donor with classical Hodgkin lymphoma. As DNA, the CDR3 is TGCGCCAGCAGCTTGGCCCTTGCAGAAAACATTCAGTACTTC. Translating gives CASSLALAENIQYF.